In its sample, the clone carrying this TCR beta chain was seen a few times. TCRdb re-analysed the 5' RACE reads in MiXCR, keeping a single row per CDR3 protein. In the table there are approximately 500,000 distinct CDR3 sequences, about 23% of which are singletons. These data are taken from a study of T-cell memory formation after mild COVID-19. Trimming took off 4 bases at V and 4 bases at J, with 10 bases between the two ends. CDR1 is SQVTM and CDR2 is ANQGSEA in the germline V gene. CDR3 length: 12 residues. The origin of this receptor is an adult woman who had mild COVID-19 (a few samples of this study predate the infection). Cell type and time point are not known. The sample was PBMCs or a T cell subset sorted from them (not recorded which). This chain links TRBV29-1 with TRBJ2-5; D unresolved. The CDR3 coding sequence is TGCAGCGTTGCTCCCCCAGGAGAGACCCAGTACTTC. It specifies CSVAPPGETQYF.